Here is one T cell receptor beta chain with its context. This sample is part of a study of blood T cell repertoires in COVID-19. As for the study in general: The samples span acute and convalescent COVID-19 from the United States, Italy and Spain. T cells, B-cell-depleted T cells, or PBMCs provided the cDNA or gDNA that served as material.

Germline lookup yields CDR1 LGHDT and CDR2 YNNKEL (reference sequence). The CDR3 covers 13 residues. V was pared by 5 bases and J by 4 bases, with 2 bases of the junction left unmatched. Per the original methods: Reference gene primer amplification in the assay estimated nucleated cell counts. Data came from immunoSEQ multiplex PCR; TCRdb stores just in-frame clones and leaves some out. The V and J calls and clone size are taken from that table; D and trimming were inferred from the DNA. The sample lists a few hundred thousand clones; about 91% were seen once. Sample: peripheral blood. This receptor was taken from a woman aged 25 to 39 with COVID-19, enrolled during active disease. The chain links TRBV3-1 (or the pseudogene TRBV3-2) to TRBJ1-2; 9 nucleotides line up with TRBD1. Written as DNA, the CDR3 is TGTGCCAGCAGCTCGACAGGGGGCTATGGCTACACCTTC. Its protein product is CASSSTGGYGYTF.